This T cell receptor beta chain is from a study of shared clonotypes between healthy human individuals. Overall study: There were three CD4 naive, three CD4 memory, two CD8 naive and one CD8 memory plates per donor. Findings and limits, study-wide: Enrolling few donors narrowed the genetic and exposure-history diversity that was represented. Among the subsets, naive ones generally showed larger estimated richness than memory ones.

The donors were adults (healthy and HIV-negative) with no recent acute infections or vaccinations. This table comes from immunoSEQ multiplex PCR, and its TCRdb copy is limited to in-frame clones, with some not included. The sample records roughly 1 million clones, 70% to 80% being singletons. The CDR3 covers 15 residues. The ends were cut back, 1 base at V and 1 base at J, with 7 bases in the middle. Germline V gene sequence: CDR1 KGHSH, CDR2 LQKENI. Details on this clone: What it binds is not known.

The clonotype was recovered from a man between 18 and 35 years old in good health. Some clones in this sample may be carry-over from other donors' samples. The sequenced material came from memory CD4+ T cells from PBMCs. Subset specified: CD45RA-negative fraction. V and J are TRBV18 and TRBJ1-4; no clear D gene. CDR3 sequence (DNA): TGTGCCAGCTCACCACACAAGGGAACTAATGAAAAACTGTTTTTT. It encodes CASSPHKGTNEKLFF.